This T cell receptor beta chain stems from a study of memory CD4+ T cells and cytomegalovirus serostatus. The sort gate was single viable CD3+CD4+CD8-CD45RO+ cells for memory CD4+ T cells. Profiling relied on immunoSEQ multiplex PCR, and the TCRdb table lists in-frame clones only, not all of them. The sample comprises 50,000 to 75,000 clones, approximately 78% of which are singletons, and more than 0.8% rests with the top ten. This clonotype originated in an adult in good health and CMV-seronegative. Sequences were obtained from memory CD4+ T cells from blood.

This CDR3 is CASMGLYEQYF. CDR3 sequence (DNA): TGTGCCAGCATGGGACTCTACGAGCAGTACTTC. The rearrangement links TRBV28 to TRBJ2-7; TRBD2 is a possible D gene (6 bases). This CDR3 has 11 amino acids. The V gene's germline CDR1 is MDHEN and CDR2 SYDVKM. Trimming stripped 7 bases from V and 3 bases from J, with 7 bases between.